The 10 T cell receptor beta chains presented below share a single source sample, sequenced in a study of blood T cell repertoires in COVID-19. The method was immunoSEQ multiplex PCR; TCRdb's version includes in-frame clones alone and lacks a portion of them. This table holds around 330,000 clones, roughly 87% found once. Sequenced material: PBMCs or T cells enriched from blood (not recorded which). The source of these receptors is a woman under 30 who had recovered from COVID-19.

CDR3 nucleotides: TGTGCCAGCAGTGATGGACAGGAGACCTTCTCTAACTATGGCTACACCTTC. Translated: CASSDGQETFSNYGYTF. The chain links TRBV6-1 to TRBJ1-2, with TRBD1 matching over 7 bases. V trimming: 3 bases; J trimming: 0 bases; junction bases outside the gene matches: 10. CDR3 length equals 17 residues. Germline V gene data show CDR1 as MNHNS and CDR2 as SASEGT.

This chain links TRBV4-1 with TRBJ2-1; 7 positions agree with TRBD2. CDR3 size: 16 residues. Germline-derived CDR1 and CDR2 are MGHRA and YSYEKL. V was clipped by 1 base and J by 6 bases; unmatched bases: 9. CDR3 nucleotides: TGCGCCAGCAGCCAAGCCCCCTCGCGCGGGGGCAATGAGCAGTTCTTC. This encodes CASSQAPSRGGNEQFF.

Here the CDR3 reads CATASSMTDYEQYF. CDR3 DNA: TGTGCCACCGCCTCATCAATGACAGACTACGAGCAGTACTTC. The J gene is TRBJ2-7, the V gene TRBV28; D might be TRBD1 (5 bases). The CDR3 runs to 14 residues. Per the germline V gene, CDR1 is MDHEN and CDR2 is SYDVKM. Trimming pared 10 bases from V and 3 bases from J, leaving 19 bases between.

V is TRBV9 and J is TRBJ1-6, with a possible D match to TRBD1 (6 bases). The CDR3 sequence is 14 residues long. From germline, CDR1 is SGDLS and CDR2 YYNGEE. V lost 4 bases, J lost 10 bases, and 15 bases lay in between. The CDR3 sequence is CASSHRDTFSPLHF. In DNA, the CDR3 is TGTGCCAGCAGCCACCGGGACACATTCTCACCCCTCCACTTT. The whole variable domain, remainder taken from reference TRBV9 and TRBJ1-6, is DSGVTQTPKHLITATGQRVTLRCSPRSGDLSVYWYQQSLDQGLQFLIQYYNGEERAKGNILERFSAQQFPDLHSELNLSSLELGDSALYFCASSHRDTFSPLHFGNGTRLTVT.

The V call is TRBV7-9, the J call TRBJ2-6; D is ambiguous. There are 14 residues in the CDR3. The V end was cut by 5 bases, the J end by 3 bases, with 8 bases between. Germline V lookup: CDR1 SEHNR, CDR2 FQNEAQ (reference sequence). The CDR3 sequence: CASSAFYGANVLTF. CDR3 sequence (DNA): TGTGCCAGCAGCGCTTTCTATGGGGCCAACGTCCTGACTTTC.

This sequence joins TRBV2 and TRBJ1-2; D is unresolved. This CDR3 spans 14 amino acids. Trimming shortened V by 1 base and J by 7 bases, and 13 bases separated the two germline ends. The germline V gene has CDR1 SNHLY and CDR2 FYNNEI. CDR3 DNA sequence: TGTGCCAGCAGTGAAGTTCTGGGAGCGTCTGGCTACACCTTC. Protein: CASSEVLGASGYTF.

The chain is built from TRBV19 and TRBJ1-3; TRBD1 might be the D (5 bases). Germline V lookup: CDR1 LNHDA, CDR2 SQIVND (reference sequence). The length of the CDR3 is 17 residues. V lost 5 bases, J lost 1 base, and 18 bases lay in between. In DNA form, the CDR3 reads TGTGCCAGTAGTCCCGGGAGGGCAGGGCCATCTGGAAACACCATATATTTT. It encodes CASSPGRAGPSGNTIYF.

The chain has TRBV10-3 and TRBJ2-2; 8 bases line up with TRBD1. Germline lookup yields CDR1 ENHRY and CDR2 SYGVKD. The CDR3 contains 16 residues. Trimming at V came to 0 bases and at J to 5 bases, leaving 5 bases not matched to a gene. CDR3 nucleotide sequence: TGTGCCATCAGTGAGTCGACCCAGGGGGCAACCGGGGAGCTGTTTTTT. Protein sequence: CAISESTQGATGELFF.

J is TRBJ1-6 and V is TRBV28, with a weak D call TRBD1 (5 bases). Germline CDR1 reads MDHEN; CDR2 reads SYDVKM. The V gene lost 2 bases and the J gene lost 5 bases, with 10 bases spanning the gap. The CDR3 length is 15 residues. CDR3 in amino acids: CASSLRGLNNSPLHF. The DNA for the CDR3 is TGTGCCAGCAGTTTAAGGGGCCTGAATAATTCACCCCTCCACTTT.

The genes are TRBV7-9 and TRBJ2-2; maybe TRBD2 (6 bases). The CDR3 extends over 15 amino acids. Germline CDR1 reads SEHNR; CDR2 reads FQNEAQ (reference sequence). V dropped 5 bases and J dropped 1 base, with 11 bases sitting between them. The CDR3 DNA sequence: TGTGCCAGCAGCCAATGGGACTGGAACACCGGGGAGCTGTTTTTT. The encoded protein is CASSQWDWNTGELFF.